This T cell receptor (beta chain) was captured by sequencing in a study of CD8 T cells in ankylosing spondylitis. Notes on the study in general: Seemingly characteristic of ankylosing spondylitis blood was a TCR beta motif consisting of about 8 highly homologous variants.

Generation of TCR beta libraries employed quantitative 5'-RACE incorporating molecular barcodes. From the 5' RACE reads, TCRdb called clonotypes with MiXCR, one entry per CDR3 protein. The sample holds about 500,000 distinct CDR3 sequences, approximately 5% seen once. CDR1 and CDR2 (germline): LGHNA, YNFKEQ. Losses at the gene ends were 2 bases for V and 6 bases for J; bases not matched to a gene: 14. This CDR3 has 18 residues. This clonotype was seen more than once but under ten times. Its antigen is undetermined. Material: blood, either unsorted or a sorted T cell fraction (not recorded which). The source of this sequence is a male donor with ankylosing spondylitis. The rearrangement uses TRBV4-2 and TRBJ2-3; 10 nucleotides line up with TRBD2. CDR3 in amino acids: CASSQTAGLAGVGDTQYF. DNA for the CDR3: TGTGCCAGCAGCCAAACCGCCGGCCTAGCGGGGGTGGGGGATACGCAGTATTTT.